This TCR beta chain is drawn from a study of blood T cells in healthy people across ages. Together with a sample-barcoded 5' primer, a J-beta primer mix was included in a second PCR lasting roughly 6 to 12 cycles. Unique molecular identifiers of 12 random nucleotides labeled each cDNA. One entry per CDR3 protein results from TCRdb running MiXCR on the 5' RACE reads. Of some 710,000 distinct CDR3 sequences detected, 22% appear once; the ten largest clones hold about 22%. The study, taken as a whole, reports: Age advanced and TCR beta diversity per million T cells fell, roughly linearly. Relative to aged donors, long-lived donors carried more naive CD4+ cells and displayed higher diversity.

This clonotype has only a few counts. Antigen: not known. Per sample, at least 5.5 micrograms of total RNA were extracted. CDR3 length: 16 amino acids. From germline, CDR1 is SEHNR and CDR2 FQNEAQ (reference sequence). The V and J ends lost 7 bases and 5 bases respectively, with 18 bases between them. This receptor was taken from a man in his sixties or seventies in good health. The specimen sequenced was blood. The chain couples TRBV7-9 to TRBJ1-6; D gene unclear. The CDR3 spells CASTKGGLFNNSPLHF. The DNA for the CDR3 is TGTGCCAGCACCAAAGGCGGTCTTTTCAATAATTCACCCCTCCACTTT.